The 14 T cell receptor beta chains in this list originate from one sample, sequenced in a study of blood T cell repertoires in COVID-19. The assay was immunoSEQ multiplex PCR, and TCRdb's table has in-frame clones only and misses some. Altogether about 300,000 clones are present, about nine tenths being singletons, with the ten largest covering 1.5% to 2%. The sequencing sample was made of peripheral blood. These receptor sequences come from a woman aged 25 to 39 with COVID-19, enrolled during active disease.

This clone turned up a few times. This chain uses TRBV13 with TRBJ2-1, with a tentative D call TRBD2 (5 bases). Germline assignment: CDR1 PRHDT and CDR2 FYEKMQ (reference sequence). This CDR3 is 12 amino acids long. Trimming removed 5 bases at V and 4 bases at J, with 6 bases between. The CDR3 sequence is CASSGGYNEQFF. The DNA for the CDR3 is TGTGCCAGCAGCGGAGGTTACAATGAGCAGTTCTTC.

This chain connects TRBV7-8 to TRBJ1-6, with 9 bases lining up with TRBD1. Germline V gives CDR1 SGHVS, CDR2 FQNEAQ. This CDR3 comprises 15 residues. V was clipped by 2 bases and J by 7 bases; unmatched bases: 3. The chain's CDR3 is CASSLNRGPNSPLHF. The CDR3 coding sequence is TGTGCCAGCAGCTTAAACAGGGGGCCAAATTCACCCCTCCACTTT.

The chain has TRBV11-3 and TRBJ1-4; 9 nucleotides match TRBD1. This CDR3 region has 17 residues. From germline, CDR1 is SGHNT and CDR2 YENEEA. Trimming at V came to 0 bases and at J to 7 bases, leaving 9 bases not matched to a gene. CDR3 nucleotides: TGTGCCAGCAGCTTAGAAGTTCTCGGGACAGGGTCTGAAAAACTGTTTTTT. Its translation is CASSLEVLGTGSEKLFF. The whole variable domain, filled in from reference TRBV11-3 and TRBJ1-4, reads EAGVVQSPRYKIIEKKQPVAFWCNPISGHNTLYWYLQNLGQGPELLIRYENEEAVDDSQLPKDRFSAERLKGVDSTLKIQPAELGDSAVYLCASSLEVLGTGSEKLFFGSGTQLSVL.

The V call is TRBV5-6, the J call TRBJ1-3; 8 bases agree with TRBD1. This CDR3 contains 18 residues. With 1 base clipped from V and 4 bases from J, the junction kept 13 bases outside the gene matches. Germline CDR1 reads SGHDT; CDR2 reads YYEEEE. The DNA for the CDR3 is TGTGCCAGCAGCTTGTCTGCCCCCCAGGGGGCGCCCGGAAACACCATATATTTT. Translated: CASSLSAPQGAPGNTIYF. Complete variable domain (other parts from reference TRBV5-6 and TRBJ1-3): DAGVTQSPTHLIKTRGQQVTLRCSPKSGHDTVSWYQQALGQGPQFIFQYYEEEERQRGNFPDRFSGHQFPNYSSELNVNALLLGDSALYLCASSLSAPQGAPGNTIYFGEGSWLTVV.

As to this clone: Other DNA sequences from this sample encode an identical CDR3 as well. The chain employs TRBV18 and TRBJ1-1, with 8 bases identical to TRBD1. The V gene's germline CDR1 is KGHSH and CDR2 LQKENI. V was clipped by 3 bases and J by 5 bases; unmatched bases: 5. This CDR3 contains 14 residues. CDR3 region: CASSPDRGGTEAFF. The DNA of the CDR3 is TGTGCCAGCTCACCCGACAGGGGAGGGACTGAAGCTTTCTTT.

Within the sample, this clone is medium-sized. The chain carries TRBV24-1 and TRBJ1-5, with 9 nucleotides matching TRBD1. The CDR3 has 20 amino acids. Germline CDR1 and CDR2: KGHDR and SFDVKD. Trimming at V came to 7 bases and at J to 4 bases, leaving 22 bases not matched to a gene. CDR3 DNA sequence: TGTGCCACCAGGTACGACCGGGACAGGGCGTCCGTTCCCAAAAATCAGCCCCAGCATTTT. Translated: CATRYDRDRASVPKNQPQHF.

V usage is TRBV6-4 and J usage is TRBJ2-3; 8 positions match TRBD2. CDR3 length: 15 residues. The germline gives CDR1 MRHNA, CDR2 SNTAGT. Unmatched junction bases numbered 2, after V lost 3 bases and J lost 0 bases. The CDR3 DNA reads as TGTGCCAGCAGTGAGACGGGGGGGAGCACAGATACGCAGTATTTT. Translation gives CASSETGGSTDTQYF.

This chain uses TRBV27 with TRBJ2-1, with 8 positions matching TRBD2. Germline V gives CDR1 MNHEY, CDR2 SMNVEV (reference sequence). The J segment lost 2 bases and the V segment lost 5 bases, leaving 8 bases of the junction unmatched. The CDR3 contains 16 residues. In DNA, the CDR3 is TGTGCCAGCAGTCTGGGCGGGGGGCCCACCTACAATGAGCAGTTCTTC. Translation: CASSLGGGPTYNEQFF.

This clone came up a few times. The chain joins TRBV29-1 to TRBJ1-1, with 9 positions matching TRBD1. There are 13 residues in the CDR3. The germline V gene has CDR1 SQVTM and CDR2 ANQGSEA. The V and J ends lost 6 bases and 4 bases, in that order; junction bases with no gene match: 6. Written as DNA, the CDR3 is TGCAGCGTAAAGGACAGGGGCGGCACTGAAGCTTTCTTT. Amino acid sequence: CSVKDRGGTEAFF. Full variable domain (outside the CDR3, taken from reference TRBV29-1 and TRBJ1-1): SAVISQKPSRDICQRGTSLTIQCQVDSQVTMMFWYRQQPGQSLTLIATANQGSEATYESGFVIDKFPISRPNLTFSTLTVSNMSPEDSSIYLCSVKDRGGTEAFFGQGTRLTVV.

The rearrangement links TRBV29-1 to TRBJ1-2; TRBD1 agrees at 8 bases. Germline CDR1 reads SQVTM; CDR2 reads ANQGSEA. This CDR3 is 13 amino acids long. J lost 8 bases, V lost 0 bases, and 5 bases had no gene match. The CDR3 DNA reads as TGCAGCGTTGAAGAGCAGGGGGCGTCCGGCTACACCTTC. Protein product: CSVEEQGASGYTF.

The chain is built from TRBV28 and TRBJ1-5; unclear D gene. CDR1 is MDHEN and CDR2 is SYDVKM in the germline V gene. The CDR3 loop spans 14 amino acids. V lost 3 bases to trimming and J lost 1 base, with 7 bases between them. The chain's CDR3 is CASSLPRSNQPQHF. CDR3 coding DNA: TGTGCCAGCAGTTTGCCCAGGAGCAATCAGCCCCAGCATTTT.

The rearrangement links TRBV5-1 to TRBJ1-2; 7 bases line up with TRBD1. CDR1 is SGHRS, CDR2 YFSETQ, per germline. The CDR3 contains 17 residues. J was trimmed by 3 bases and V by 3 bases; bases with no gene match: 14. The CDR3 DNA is TGCGCCAGCAGCTCCGGGACAGTTCGTTTGAGGGACTATGGCTACACCTTC. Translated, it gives CASSSGTVRLRDYGYTF.

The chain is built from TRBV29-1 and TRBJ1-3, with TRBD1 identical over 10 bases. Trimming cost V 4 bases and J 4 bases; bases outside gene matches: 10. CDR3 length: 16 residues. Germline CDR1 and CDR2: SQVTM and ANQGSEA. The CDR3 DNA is TGCAGCGTTGTTACCGGGACAGGGGTATCCGGAAACACCATATATTTT. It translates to CSVVTGTGVSGNTIYF.

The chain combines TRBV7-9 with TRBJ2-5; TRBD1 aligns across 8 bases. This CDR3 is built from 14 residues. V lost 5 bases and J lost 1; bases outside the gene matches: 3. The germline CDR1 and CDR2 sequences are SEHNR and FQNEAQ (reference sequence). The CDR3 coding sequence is TGTGCCAGCAGCGATACAGGGGGCCAAGAGACCCAGTACTTC. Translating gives CASSDTGGQETQYF.